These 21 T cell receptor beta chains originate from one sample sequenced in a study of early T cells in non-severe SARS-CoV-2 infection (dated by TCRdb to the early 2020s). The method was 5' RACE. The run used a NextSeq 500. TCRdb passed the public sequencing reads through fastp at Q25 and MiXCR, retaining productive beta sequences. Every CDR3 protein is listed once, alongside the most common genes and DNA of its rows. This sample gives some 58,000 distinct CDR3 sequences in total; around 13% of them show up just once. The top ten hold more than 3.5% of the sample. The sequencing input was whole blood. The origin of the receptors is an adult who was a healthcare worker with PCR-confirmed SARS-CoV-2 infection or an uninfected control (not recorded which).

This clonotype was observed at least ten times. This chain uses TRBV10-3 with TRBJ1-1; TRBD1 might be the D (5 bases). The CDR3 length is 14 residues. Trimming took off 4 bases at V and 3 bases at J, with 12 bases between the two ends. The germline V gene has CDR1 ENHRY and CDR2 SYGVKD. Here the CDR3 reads CAISVKGRDTEAFF. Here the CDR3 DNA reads TGTGCCATCAGTGTGAAGGGACGGGACACTGAAGCTTTCTTT.

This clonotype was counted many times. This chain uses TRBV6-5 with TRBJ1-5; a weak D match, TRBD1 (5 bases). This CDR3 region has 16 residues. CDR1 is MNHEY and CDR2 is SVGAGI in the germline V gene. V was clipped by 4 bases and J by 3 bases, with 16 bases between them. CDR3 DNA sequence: TGTGCCAGCAGTTCCCGGGACGGTGGATACAATCAGCCCCAGCATTTT. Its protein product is CASSSRDGGYNQPQHF.

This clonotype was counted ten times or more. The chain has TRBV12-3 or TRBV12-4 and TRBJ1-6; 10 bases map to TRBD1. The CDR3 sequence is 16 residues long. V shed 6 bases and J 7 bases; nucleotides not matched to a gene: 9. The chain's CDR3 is CASRSLDRGRNSPLHF. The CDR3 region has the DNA TGTGCCAGCAGGAGTCTCGACAGGGGGCGGAATTCACCCCTCCACTTT.

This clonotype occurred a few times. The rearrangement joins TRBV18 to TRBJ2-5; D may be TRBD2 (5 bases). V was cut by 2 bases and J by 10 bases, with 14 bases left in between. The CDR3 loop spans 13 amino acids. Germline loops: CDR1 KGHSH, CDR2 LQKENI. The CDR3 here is CASSPGSSGDQYF. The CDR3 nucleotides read TGTGCCAGCTCACCAGGGAGTAGTGGGGACCAGTACTTC.

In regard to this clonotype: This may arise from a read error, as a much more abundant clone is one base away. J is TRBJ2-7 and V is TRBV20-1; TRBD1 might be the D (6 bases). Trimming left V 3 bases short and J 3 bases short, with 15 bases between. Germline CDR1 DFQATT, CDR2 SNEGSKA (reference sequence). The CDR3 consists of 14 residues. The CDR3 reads CSASAGTWDYEQYF. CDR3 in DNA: TGCAGTGCTAGCGCCGGGACATGGGACTACGAGCAGTACTTC.

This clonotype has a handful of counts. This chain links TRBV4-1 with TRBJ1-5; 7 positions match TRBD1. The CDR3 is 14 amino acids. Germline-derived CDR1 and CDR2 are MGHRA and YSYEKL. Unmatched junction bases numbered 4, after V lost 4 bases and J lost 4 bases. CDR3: CASSLDRVNQPQHF. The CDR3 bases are TGCGCCAGCAGCCTCGACAGGGTGAATCAGCCCCAGCATTTT.

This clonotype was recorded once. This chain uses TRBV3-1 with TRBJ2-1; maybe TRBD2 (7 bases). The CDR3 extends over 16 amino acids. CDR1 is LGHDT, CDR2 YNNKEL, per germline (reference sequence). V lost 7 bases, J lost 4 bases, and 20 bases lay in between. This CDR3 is CASTLAGAGAYNEQFF. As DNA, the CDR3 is TGTGCCAGCACCTTAGCCGGGGCGGGGGCTTACAATGAGCAGTTCTTC.

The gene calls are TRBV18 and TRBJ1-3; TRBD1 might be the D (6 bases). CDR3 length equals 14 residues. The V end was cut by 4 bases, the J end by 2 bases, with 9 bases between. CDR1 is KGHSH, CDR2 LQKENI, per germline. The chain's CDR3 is CASSLDSAGNTIYF. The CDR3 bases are TGTGCCAGCTCACTGGACAGCGCTGGAAACACCATATATTTT.

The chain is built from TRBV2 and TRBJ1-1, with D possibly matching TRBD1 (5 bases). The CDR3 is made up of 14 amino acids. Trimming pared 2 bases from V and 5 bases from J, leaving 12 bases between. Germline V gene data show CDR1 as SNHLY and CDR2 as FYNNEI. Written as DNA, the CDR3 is TGTGCCAGCAGTGAACAAGGGGTAGGGACTGAAGCTTTCTTT. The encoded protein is CASSEQGVGTEAFF.

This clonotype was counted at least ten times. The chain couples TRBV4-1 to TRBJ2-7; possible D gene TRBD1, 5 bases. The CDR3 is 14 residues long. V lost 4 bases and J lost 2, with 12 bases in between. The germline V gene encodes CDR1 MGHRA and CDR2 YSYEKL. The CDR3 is CASSPPHRTYEQYF. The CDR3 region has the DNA TGCGCCAGCAGCCCCCCACACAGGACCTACGAGCAGTACTTC.

The CDR3 DNA sequence: TGTGCCAGCAGCTTAACGGGGACTCAGCCCCAGCATTTT. Its translation: CASSLTGTQPQHF. The V and J genes are TRBV7-2 and TRBJ1-5, with TRBD1 as a possible D gene (5 bases). Trimming removed 2 bases at V and 6 bases at J, with 8 bases between. The CDR3 sequence is 13 residues long. Germline V gives CDR1 SGHTA, CDR2 FQGNSA.

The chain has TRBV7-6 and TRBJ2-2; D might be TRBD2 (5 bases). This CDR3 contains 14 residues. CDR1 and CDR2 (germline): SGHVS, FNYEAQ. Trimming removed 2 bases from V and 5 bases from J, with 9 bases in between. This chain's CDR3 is CASSLKSGTGELFF. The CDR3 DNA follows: TGTGCCAGCAGCTTAAAGTCGGGAACCGGGGAGCTGTTTTTT.

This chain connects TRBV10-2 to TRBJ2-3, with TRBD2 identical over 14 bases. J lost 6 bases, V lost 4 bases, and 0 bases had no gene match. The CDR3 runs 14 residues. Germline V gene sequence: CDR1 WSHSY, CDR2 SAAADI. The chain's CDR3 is CASSGTSGGDTQYF. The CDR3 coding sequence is TGCGCCAGCAGTGGGACTAGCGGGGGGGATACGCAGTATTTT.

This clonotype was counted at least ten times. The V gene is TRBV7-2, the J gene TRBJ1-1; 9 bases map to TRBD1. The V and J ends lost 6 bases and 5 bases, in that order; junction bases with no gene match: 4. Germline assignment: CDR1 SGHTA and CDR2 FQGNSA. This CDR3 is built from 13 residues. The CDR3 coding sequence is TGTGCCAGCAGTTTGACAGGGGGGACTGAAGCTTTCTTT. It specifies CASSLTGGTEAFF.

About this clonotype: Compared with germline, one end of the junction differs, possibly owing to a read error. The CDR3 bases are TGCGCCTGCAGCTTCCAGGCGCCACCCTACGAGCAGTACTTC. Its protein is CACSFQAPPYEQYF. The chain links TRBV5-1 to TRBJ2-7; D uncertain. The CDR3 contains 14 residues. CDR1 is SGHRS, CDR2 YFSETQ, per germline.

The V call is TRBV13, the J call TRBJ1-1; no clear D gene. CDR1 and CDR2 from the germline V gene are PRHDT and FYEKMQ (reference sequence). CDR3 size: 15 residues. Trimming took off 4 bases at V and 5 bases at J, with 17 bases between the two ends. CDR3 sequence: CASSSRTSGRTEAFF. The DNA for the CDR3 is TGTGCCAGCAGCTCCCGGACGAGTGGGAGAACTGAAGCTTTCTTT.

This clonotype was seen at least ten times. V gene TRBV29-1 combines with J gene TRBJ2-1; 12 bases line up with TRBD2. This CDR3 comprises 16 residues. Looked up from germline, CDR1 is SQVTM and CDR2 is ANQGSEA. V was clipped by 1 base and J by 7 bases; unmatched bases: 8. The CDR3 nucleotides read TGCAGCGTTGAAGTTTTCCCGACTAGCGGGGGAAATGAGCAGTTCTTC. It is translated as CSVEVFPTSGGNEQFF.

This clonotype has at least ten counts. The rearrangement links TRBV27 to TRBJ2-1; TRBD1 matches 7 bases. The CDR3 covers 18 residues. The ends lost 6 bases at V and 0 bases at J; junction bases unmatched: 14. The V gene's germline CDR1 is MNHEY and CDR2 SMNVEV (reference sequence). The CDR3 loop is CASSPGGQGVYSYNEQFF. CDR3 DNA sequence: TGTGCCAGCAGCCCCGGCGGTCAGGGGGTATACTCCTACAATGAGCAGTTCTTC.

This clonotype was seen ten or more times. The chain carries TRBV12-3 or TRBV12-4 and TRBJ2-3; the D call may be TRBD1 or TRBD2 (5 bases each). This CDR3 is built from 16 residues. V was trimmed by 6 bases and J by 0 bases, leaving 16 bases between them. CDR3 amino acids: CASRFGTQSSTDTQYF. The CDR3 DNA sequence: TGTGCCAGCAGATTTGGGACCCAATCTAGCACAGATACGCAGTATTTT.

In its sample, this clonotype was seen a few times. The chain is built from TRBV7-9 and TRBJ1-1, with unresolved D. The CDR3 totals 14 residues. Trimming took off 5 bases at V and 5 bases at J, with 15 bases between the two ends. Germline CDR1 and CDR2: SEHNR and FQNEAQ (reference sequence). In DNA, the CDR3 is TGTGCCAGCAGCCAAACGGGAGAGGGAACTGAAGCTTTCTTT. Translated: CASSQTGEGTEAFF.

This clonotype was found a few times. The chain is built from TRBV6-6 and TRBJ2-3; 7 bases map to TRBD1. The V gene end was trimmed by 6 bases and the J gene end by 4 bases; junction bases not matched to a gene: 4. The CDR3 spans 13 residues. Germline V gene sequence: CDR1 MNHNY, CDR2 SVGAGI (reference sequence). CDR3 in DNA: TGTGCCAGCAGAGGACAGGACGCAGATACGCAGTATTTT. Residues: CASRGQDADTQYF.